This T cell receptor (beta chain) was observed in a study of a mutant IDH1 vaccine in newly diagnosed glioma. Turning to the study itself: Vaccinations, eight in total, occurred in weeks 1, 3, 5, 7, 11, 15, 19, 23. Most patients had received both radiotherapy and temozolomide, the prior options being radiotherapy, temozolomide, or both.

Time point: week 5, during vaccination. It was 300 ug of mutant IDH1 20-mer peptide that made up each vaccine dose, given with topical imiquimod. The astrocytomas were IDH1-mutant, ATRX-negative, and WHO grade 3 or 4. CDR1 SGHNT and CDR2 YENEEA come from the germline V gene. Trimming at V came to 8 bases and at J to 5 bases, leaving 8 bases not matched to a gene. The CDR3 contains 14 residues. Some clones are missing from TCRdb's copy, which holds only in-frame ones; the method was immunoSEQ multiplex PCR. In the table there are approximately 76,000 clones, roughly 91% of which are singletons. Whole-study results and caveats: Apparently unrelated to pseudoprogression were changes in the top peripheral T cell clonotypes.

Notes on this clone: Its matching antigen is unknown.

V is TRBV11-3 and J is TRBJ2-1; 8 bases match TRBD1. This receptor was obtained from a woman aged 45-59 years with glioma. The starting material was PBMCs, obtained from a glioma patient whose treatment included an IDH1 peptide vaccine. CDR3 residues: CASAKSDRDNEQFF. The CDR3 coding sequence is TGTGCCAGCGCCAAATCGGACAGGGACAATGAGCAGTTCTTC.